This TCR beta chain stems from a study of graft-versus-host responses after intestinal transplantation. Study background: Grafts were multivisceral, liver-intestinal, or isolated intestinal.

Points on this clone: Its specificity is not known.

Measured with immunoSEQ multiplex PCR; TCRdb has only the in-frame clones, and not every one. This sample has under 90,000 clones, with about 90% found just once. Study-wide findings and caveats: HvG clone declines early post-transplant were associated with peak circulating GvH levels. Some GvH clones were seen earlier in gut or blood, suggesting intestinal origin.

Per germline, CDR1 SGHAT and CDR2 FQNNGV. V was clipped by 5 bases and J by 3 bases; unmatched bases: 1. The CDR3 sequence is 12 residues long. Source: PBMCs, taken 98 days after intestinal transplantation. This clonotype was sampled from a human patient who received an intestinal transplant, so some T cells may come from the graft donor. The rearrangement links TRBV11-2 to TRBJ2-7, with 7 bases identical to TRBD2. The CDR3 here is CASSPGGYEQYF. The DNA for the CDR3 is TGTGCCAGCAGCCCGGGGGGCTACGAGCAGTACTTC.